The 25 T cell receptor beta chains in this list originate from one sample, sequenced in a study of blood T cell repertoires in COVID-19. Assay used: immunoSEQ multiplex PCR; TCRdb lists only in-frame clones, some missing. This sample has hundreds of thousands of clones, with roughly 85% found just once. The sample comprised PBMCs or T cells enriched from blood (not recorded which). Receptors originate from a woman aged 50 to 60 with acute COVID-19.

This clone was seen a handful of times. This rearrangement joins TRBV10-1 to TRBJ1-4, with a possible D match to TRBD1 (6 bases). Germline V gives CDR1 WNHNN, CDR2 SYGVQD (reference sequence). Trimming cost V 8 bases and J 5 bases, with 18 bases left between them. This CDR3 has 15 residues. Here the CDR3 reads CASSGQQKGNEKLFF. The CDR3 bases are TGCGCCAGCTCCGGACAGCAGAAAGGGAATGAAAAACTGTTTTTT.

This chain joins TRBV21-1 and TRBJ2-2; the D call in the table, TRBD1, was not verified against the DNA. TRBV21-1 is listed as a pseudogene. The CDR3 has 18 amino acids. This chain's CDR3 is CASSKEEREQGNTGELFF. The CDR3 DNA follows: TGTGCCAGCAGCAAAGAGGAGAGAGAACAGGGAAACACCGGGGAGCTGTTTTTT.

V and J are TRBV30 and TRBJ2-7; the D gene is possibly TRBD1 (5 bases). The CDR3 runs to 12 residues. Trimming pared 4 bases from V and 4 bases from J, leaving 11 bases between. The germline V gene has CDR1 GTSNPN and CDR2 SVGIG (reference sequence). CDR3 region: CAWNLDRYEQYF. The CDR3 region has the DNA TGTGCCTGGAACCTAGACAGATACGAGCAGTACTTC.

The genes are TRBV11-2 and TRBJ1-4; the match to TRBD1 covers 10 bases. With 5 bases clipped from V and 8 bases from J, the junction kept 5 bases outside the gene matches. CDR1 and CDR2 (germline): SGHAT, FQNNGV. The CDR3 spans 14 residues. The CDR3 loop is CASSLGQGKEKLFF. The CDR3 DNA reads as TGTGCCAGCAGCCTGGGACAGGGGAAGGAAAAACTGTTTTTT. Full variable domain (outside the CDR3, taken from reference TRBV11-2 and TRBJ1-4): EAGVAQSPRYKIIEKRQSVAFWCNPISGHATLYWYQQILGQGPKLLIQFQNNGVVDDSQLPKDRFSAERLKGVDSTLKIQPAKLEDSAVYLCASSLGQGKEKLFFGSGTQLSVL.

Details on this clone: This sample also contains other DNA sequences that code for the same CDR3. The V call is TRBV4-1, the J call TRBJ1-2, with 9 bases identical to TRBD1. The ends lost 1 base at V and 5 bases at J; junction bases unmatched: 2. The CDR3 length is 14 residues. Germline CDR1 MGHRA, CDR2 YSYEKL. CDR3 protein: CASSQGTGVYGYTF. The CDR3 nucleotides are TGCGCCAGCAGCCAAGGGACAGGGGTGTATGGCTACACCTTC.

The chain carries TRBV6-5 and TRBJ1-4, with D perhaps TRBD1 (6 bases). The CDR3 is made up of 14 amino acids. CDR1 is MNHEY, CDR2 SVGAGI, per germline. Trimming pared 5 bases from V and 7 bases from J, leaving 14 bases between. CDR3 protein: CASSPGGGGEKLFF. CDR3 coding DNA: TGTGCCAGCAGTCCGGGCGGGGGCGGTGAAAAACTGTTTTTT.

The chain employs TRBV18 and TRBJ2-5; the match to TRBD2 covers 8 bases. V shed 3 bases, J shed 1 base, and the junction held 4 bases outside the gene matches. This CDR3 has 15 amino acids. CDR1 KGHSH and CDR2 LQKENI come from the germline V gene. CDR3: CASSPPTSVQETQYF. DNA for the CDR3: TGTGCCAGCTCACCGCCGACTAGCGTCCAAGAGACCCAGTACTTC.

The chain employs TRBV11-1 and TRBJ1-2, with D perhaps matching TRBD1 (6 bases). Between the trimmed V and J ends, which lost 2 bases and 8 bases, there was a span of 15 bases. CDR1 is SGHAT, CDR2 FQDESV, per germline (reference sequence). The CDR3 runs to 14 residues. In DNA, the CDR3 is TGTGCCAGCAGCTTACAGGGGAGTTTTGAGGGCTACACCTTC. It codes for CASSLQGSFEGYTF.

The chain combines TRBV19 with TRBJ1-3; 11 bases are shared with TRBD1. The V segment lost 5 bases and the J segment 0 bases; nucleotides outside the gene matches: 3. The germline CDR1 and CDR2 sequences are LNHDA and SQIVND (reference sequence). CDR3 length: 16 residues. In nucleotides, the CDR3 is TGTGCCAGTAGTGGGACAGGGGGGAACTCTGGAAACACCATATATTTT. It encodes CASSGTGGNSGNTIYF.

The table lists this clone with a count of one. The rearrangement uses TRBV5-4 and TRBJ1-2; tentatively, D is TRBD1 (5 bases). Per germline, CDR1 SGHNT and CDR2 YYREEE (reference sequence). Trimming left V 0 bases short and J 4 bases short, with 13 bases between. This CDR3 comprises 15 residues. The CDR3 sequence is CASSLAGGGIYGYTF. The CDR3 coding sequence is TGTGCCAGCAGCTTGGCCGGGGGGGGAATCTATGGCTACACCTTC.

The chain links TRBV6-5 to TRBJ1-5, with unresolved D. V was trimmed by 1 base and J by 4 bases, leaving 8 bases between them. Germline V lookup: CDR1 MNHEY, CDR2 SVGAGI. The CDR3 consists of 14 residues. CDR3 in amino acids: CASSYLGRNQPQHF. The CDR3 DNA is TGTGCCAGCAGTTACTTAGGGAGGAATCAGCCCCAGCATTTT.

CDR3 region: CASSGDGGHKNIQYF. The DNA of the CDR3 is TGTGCCAGTAGTGGGGATGGGGGACACAAAAACATTCAGTACTTC. V gene TRBV19 combines with J gene TRBJ2-4, with D possibly matching TRBD1 (6 bases). Deletions cut 5 bases from V and 3 bases from J, with 14 bases between. The CDR3 consists of 15 residues. CDR1 is LNHDA and CDR2 is SQIVND in the germline V gene (reference sequence).

The chain carries TRBV27 and TRBJ2-1; D is possibly TRBD2 (5 bases). V lost 0 bases to trimming and J lost 15 bases, with 15 bases between them. CDR1 MNHEY and CDR2 SMNVEV come from the germline V gene (reference sequence). The CDR3 is 13 amino acids. The CDR3 is CASSLSGRGFAFF. DNA for the CDR3: TGTGCCAGCAGTTTATCGGGTCGGGGTTTTGCGTTCTTC.

J is TRBJ2-2 and V is TRBV10-1; D may be TRBD2 (6 bases). CDR3 size: 13 residues. V lost 6 bases, J lost 2 bases, and 7 bases lay in between. Germline V gives CDR1 WNHNN, CDR2 SYGVQD (reference sequence). The CDR3 spells CASRRGNTGELFF. CDR3 bases: TGCGCCAGCAGGCGGGGCAACACCGGGGAGCTGTTTTTT.

The chain uses TRBV4-3 and TRBJ2-2; 15 bases are a match to TRBD2. Per germline, CDR1 LGHNA and CDR2 YSLEER. The V and J ends lost 2 bases and 5 bases, in that order; junction bases with no gene match: 9. The CDR3 has 19 amino acids. DNA of the CDR3: TGCGCCAGCAGCCAAACCTTAGGACTAGCGGGGGGGCTGACCGGGGAGCTGTTTTTT. This encodes CASSQTLGLAGGLTGELFF.

The J gene is TRBJ1-2, the V gene TRBV6-1; no clear D gene. The V gene's germline CDR1 is MNHNS and CDR2 SASEGT. V was trimmed by 2 bases and J by 4 bases, leaving 17 bases between them. The length of the CDR3 is 16 residues. This CDR3 reads CASSENPDSVFYGYTF. The CDR3 DNA reads TGTGCCAGCAGTGAAAATCCCGACTCAGTATTCTATGGCTACACCTTC.

The chain joins TRBV30 to TRBJ1-1, with a tentative D call TRBD1 (5 bases). Trimming removed 4 bases at V and 5 bases at J, with 17 bases between. The CDR3 is made up of 14 amino acids. Germline loops: CDR1 GTSNPN, CDR2 SVGIG (reference sequence). The DNA for the CDR3 is TGTGCCTGGACCCCGTCCAGGGCGGGGACTGAAGCTTTCTTT. Amino acids: CAWTPSRAGTEAFF.

This clone was detected only once. The chain carries TRBV19 and TRBJ1-2; no reliable D call. V lost 5 bases, J lost 1 base, and 11 bases lay in between. The CDR3 totals 14 residues. CDR1 LNHDA and CDR2 SQIVND come from the germline V gene (reference sequence). The CDR3 region is CASSARRFNYGYTF. The CDR3 DNA sequence: TGTGCCAGTAGTGCTCGGCGGTTTAACTATGGCTACACCTTC.

The V gene is TRBV7-8, the J gene TRBJ1-1, with 8 bases matching TRBD1. The CDR3 covers 14 residues. The V segment lost 3 bases and the J segment 5 bases; nucleotides outside the gene matches: 5. Looked up from germline, CDR1 is SGHVS and CDR2 is FQNEAQ. DNA for the CDR3: TGTGCCAGCAGCTTTGCGGACAGGGCAACTGAAGCTTTCTTT. It encodes CASSFADRATEAFF.

Notes on this clone: Other DNA sequences in this sample translate to the same CDR3. The V gene is TRBV18, the J gene TRBJ1-2; 8 bases match TRBD1. The V gene's germline CDR1 is KGHSH and CDR2 LQKENI. CDR3 size: 14 residues. V gave up 3 bases and J gave up 5 bases; unmatched junction bases: 5. CDR3 region: CASSPPDRGYGYTF. The CDR3 coding sequence is TGTGCCAGCTCACCTCCTGACAGGGGATATGGCTACACCTTC.

V usage is TRBV7-2 and J usage is TRBJ1-1, with a possible D match to TRBD1 (5 bases). The ends were cut back, 0 bases at V and 3 bases at J, with 11 bases in the middle. CDR1 and CDR2 from the germline V gene are SGHTA and FQGNSA. The CDR3 contains 15 residues. This chain's CDR3 is CASSLAQGTYTEAFF. As DNA, the CDR3 is TGTGCCAGCAGCTTAGCGCAGGGAACGTACACTGAAGCTTTCTTT.

This rearrangement joins TRBV30 to TRBJ2-5, with unresolved D. CDR3 length: 13 residues. The V end lost 3 bases, the J end lost 1 base, and 9 bases lay between the germline ends. CDR1 and CDR2 from the germline V gene are GTSNPN and SVGIG (reference sequence). The CDR3 here is CAWSTGAQETQYF. The CDR3 nucleotides read TGTGCCTGGAGCACGGGTGCCCAAGAGACCCAGTACTTC.

This clone showed up just a few times. The chain carries TRBV9 and TRBJ1-2, with a weak D call TRBD1 (5 bases). V lost 4 bases and J lost 7, with 14 bases in between. CDR1 SGDLS and CDR2 YYNGEE come from the germline V gene. This CDR3 spans 13 amino acids. Written as DNA, the CDR3 is TGTGCCAGCAGCCCTCATATGGGGGGTGGCTACACCTTC. Translating it yields CASSPHMGGGYTF.

The gene calls are TRBV30 and TRBJ2-5; D is possibly TRBD2 (6 bases). CDR1 GTSNPN and CDR2 SVGIG come from the germline V gene (reference sequence). Trimming took off 2 bases at V and 3 bases at J, with 10 bases between the two ends. The CDR3 is 13 residues long. The chain's CDR3 is CAWSPGGEETQYF. The CDR3 DNA follows: TGTGCCTGGAGTCCCGGCGGGGAAGAGACCCAGTACTTC.

The chain uses TRBV4-2 and TRBJ1-5; 7 bases line up with TRBD1. The CDR3 is 15 amino acids. CDR1 and CDR2 from the germline V gene are LGHNA and YNFKEQ. With 4 bases clipped from V and 6 bases from J, the junction kept 9 bases outside the gene matches. The CDR3 nucleotides are TGTGCCAGCAGCCCGGGGGAAGGGGGCCCTCAGCCCCAGCATTTT. Translated: CASSPGEGGPQPQHF.